Presented here are 16 T cell receptor beta chains from one specimen sequenced in a study of shared clonotypes between healthy human individuals. Assay: immunoSEQ multiplex PCR; the TCRdb copy retains only in-frame clones and omits some. Of over a million clones detected, approximately 80% appear once; the ten largest clones hold roughly 0.57%. The specimen was memory CD4+ T cells from PBMCs. This sample's subset: CD45RA-negative fraction. The receptors derive from a man aged 18 to 29 in good health. Some clones in this sample may be carry-over from other donors' samples.

This clone has just one count. V gene TRBV30 combines with J gene TRBJ2-5; D is uncertain. The J call could be wrong; TRBJ2-7 is a better fit for the DNA end. The CDR3 sequence is 13 residues long. Germline assignment: CDR1 GTSNPN and CDR2 SVGIG (reference sequence). The CDR3 region is CAWGSVGADEQYF. In DNA, the CDR3 is TGTGCCTGGGGCTCCGTGGGCGCAGACGAGCAGTACTTC.

This clone was found a few times. The chain recombines TRBV7-2 with TRBJ2-3; possibly TRBD1 or TRBD2 for D (5 bases each). V lost 5 bases to trimming and J lost 5 bases, with 11 bases between them. This CDR3 region has 13 residues. Per germline, CDR1 SGHTA and CDR2 FQGNSA. The CDR3 sequence is CASSIGTGDTQYF. The CDR3 bases are TGTGCCAGCAGCATAGGGACGGGAGATACGCAGTATTTT.

This chain joins TRBV11-1 and TRBJ2-7; TRBD1 might be the D (6 bases). The CDR3 consists of 14 residues. Trimming cost V 5 bases and J 1 base, with 12 bases left between them. The V gene's germline CDR1 is SGHAT and CDR2 FQDESV (reference sequence). The CDR3 spells CASSLEQGSYEQYF. In DNA form, the CDR3 reads TGTGCCAGCAGCCTAGAACAGGGTTCCTACGAGCAGTACTTC.

This clone has a count of ten or more. This rearrangement joins TRBV28 to TRBJ2-2; 7 bases are shared with TRBD2. The CDR3 contains 14 residues. The germline CDR1 and CDR2 sequences are MDHEN and SYDVKM. The junction had 5 bases not matched to a gene; V was cut back by 7 bases and J by 3 bases. The CDR3 spells CASTAGADTGELFF. As DNA, the CDR3 is TGTGCCAGCACGGCGGGAGCGGACACCGGGGAGCTGTTTTTT.

This rearrangement joins TRBV2 to TRBJ1-1; 8 nucleotides agree with TRBD1. V dropped 9 bases and J dropped 0; count of bases not matched to a gene: 12. The CDR3 runs to 16 residues. From germline, CDR1 is SNHLY and CDR2 FYNNEI. The DNA of the CDR3 is TGTGCCAGGGGTGCGGACAGGGCGGCCATGAACACTGAAGCTTTCTTT. Protein: CARGADRAAMNTEAFF.

Comments on this clone: Other DNA sequences in the same sample also yield this CDR3. The genes are TRBV5-1 and TRBJ2-1, with D unresolved. CDR3 length equals 14 residues. Trimming cost V 0 bases and J 1 base, with 5 bases left between them. Germline V lookup: CDR1 SGHRS, CDR2 YFSETQ. This CDR3 is CASSLGGSYNEQFF. As DNA, the CDR3 is TGCGCCAGCAGCTTGGGGGGTTCCTACAATGAGCAGTTCTTC.

The CDR3 protein is CASSQVSLQENTIYF. CDR3 DNA: TGCGCCAGCAGCCAAGTTTCGTTACAAGAAAACACCATATATTTT. The chain employs TRBV4-1 and TRBJ1-3; D unclear. CDR3 length: 15 amino acids. Trimming pared 1 base from V and 6 bases from J, leaving 13 bases between. The germline gives CDR1 MGHRA, CDR2 YSYEKL.

The chain uses TRBV9 and TRBJ2-7; TRBD2 agrees at 7 bases. V shed 4 bases, J shed 3 bases, and the junction held 7 bases outside the gene matches. This CDR3 contains 14 residues. The germline CDR1 and CDR2 sequences are SGDLS and YYNGEE. The CDR3 sequence: CASSSREGGYEQYF. In DNA form, the CDR3 reads TGTGCCAGCAGCTCCAGGGAGGGAGGCTACGAGCAGTACTTC.

The V gene is TRBV5-4, the J gene TRBJ2-2; 8 nucleotides line up with TRBD2. Looked up from germline, CDR1 is SGHNT and CDR2 is YYREEE (reference sequence). The CDR3 extends over 16 amino acids. Unmatched junction bases numbered 2, after V lost 1 base and J lost 0 bases. The CDR3 nucleotides are TGTGCCAGCAGCTTGATTAGCGGGACGAACACCGGGGAGCTGTTTTTT. Its translation: CASSLISGTNTGELFF.

On this clone: At one end, the junction sequence differs from germline, possibly due to a read error. This rearrangement joins TRBV6-5 to TRBJ2-3; 11 bases match TRBD2. CDR1 is MNHEY, CDR2 SVGAGI, per germline. CDR3 size: 13 residues. The CDR3 loop is CARSYQATSGVEW. In nucleotides, the CDR3 is TGTGCCCGCAGCTACCAGGCGACTAGCGGGGTTGAGTGG.

This chain uses TRBV5-4 with TRBJ2-7; D ambiguous. The CDR3 contains 13 residues. The germline CDR1 and CDR2 sequences are SGHNT and YYREEE (reference sequence). With 5 bases removed from V and 0 bases from J, the gap between germline ends came to 9 bases. CDR3 amino acids: CASRDRSSYEQYF. As DNA, the CDR3 is TGTGCCAGCAGGGACCGGAGCTCCTACGAGCAGTACTTC.

This clone showed up many times. V is TRBV7-2 and J is TRBJ1-5, with D possibly matching TRBD1 (5 bases). V was trimmed by 3 bases and J by 7 bases, leaving 10 bases between them. CDR1 SGHTA and CDR2 FQGNSA come from the germline V gene. CDR3 size: 13 residues. CDR3 residues: CASSFSQGQPQHF. The CDR3 DNA reads as TGTGCCAGCAGCTTCAGTCAGGGCCAGCCCCAGCATTTT. Full variable domain (rest looked up from reference TRBV7-2 and TRBJ1-5): GAGVSQSPSNKVTEKGKDVELRCDPISGHTALYWYRQSLGQGLEFLIYFQGNSAPDKSGLPSDRFSAERTGGSVSTLTIQRTQQEDSAVYLCASSFSQGQPQHFGDGTRLSIL.

This chain joins TRBV6-6 and TRBJ2-7, with TRBD1 matching over 10 bases. V shed 7 bases, J shed 7 bases, and the junction held 7 bases outside the gene matches. The CDR3 runs to 13 residues. CDR1 MNHNY and CDR2 SVGAGI come from the germline V gene (reference sequence). This CDR3 reads CASMDRGYAEQYF. The CDR3 nucleotides read TGTGCCAGCATGGACAGGGGGTACGCAGAGCAGTACTTC.

The count of this clone is one. V gene TRBV28 combines with J gene TRBJ1-4, with unresolved D. In germline, CDR1 is MDHEN, CDR2 SYDVKM. Trimming shortened V by 2 bases and J by 7 bases, and 11 bases separated the two germline ends. This CDR3 region has 14 residues. In DNA, the CDR3 is TGTGCCAGCAGTTTAGGCGGGAGGGCTGAAAAACTGTTTTTT. Translation gives CASSLGGRAEKLFF.

A note on this clone: A far larger clone is a single base away, which makes a read error likely. The V call is TRBV6-5, the J call TRBJ2-7; 7 nucleotides agree with TRBD1. CDR1 and CDR2 (germline): MNHEY, SVGAGI. J was trimmed by 4 bases and V by 0 bases; bases with no gene match: 6. The CDR3 runs 15 residues. CDR3 sequence: CASSYSPQGVYEQYF. CDR3 in DNA: TGTGCCAGCAGTTACTCGCCCCAGGGGGTGTACGAGCAGTACTTC.

V and J are TRBV5-4 and TRBJ2-1, with TRBD1 as a possible D gene (6 bases). Trimming removed 1 base at V and 12 bases at J, with 11 bases between. The CDR3 contains 12 residues. CDR1 is SGHNT, CDR2 YYREEE, per germline (reference sequence). The CDR3 nucleotides read TGTGCCAGCAGCTTGTATGGCAGGGGGCAGTTCTTC. Translated: CASSLYGRGQFF. Complete variable domain (other parts from reference TRBV5-4 and TRBJ2-1): ETGVTQSPTHLIKTRGQQVTLRCSSQSGHNTVSWYQQALGQGPQFIFQYYREEENGRGNFPPRFSGLQFPNYSSELNVNALELDDSALYLCASSLYGRGQFFGPGTRLTVL.